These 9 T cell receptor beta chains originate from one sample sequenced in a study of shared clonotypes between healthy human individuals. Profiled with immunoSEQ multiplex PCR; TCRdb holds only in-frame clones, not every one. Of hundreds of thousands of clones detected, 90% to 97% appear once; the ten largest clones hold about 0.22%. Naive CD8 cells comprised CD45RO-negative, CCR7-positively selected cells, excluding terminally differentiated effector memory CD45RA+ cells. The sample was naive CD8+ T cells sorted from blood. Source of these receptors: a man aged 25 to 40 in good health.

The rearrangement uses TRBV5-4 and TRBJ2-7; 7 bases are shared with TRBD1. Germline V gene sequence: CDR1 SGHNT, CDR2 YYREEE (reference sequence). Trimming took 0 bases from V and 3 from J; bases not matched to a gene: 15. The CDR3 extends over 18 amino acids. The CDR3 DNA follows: TGTGCCAGCAGCTTGGATGGGACAGCCGACGAGTACCGCTACGAGCAGTACTTC. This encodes CASSLDGTADEYRYEQYF.

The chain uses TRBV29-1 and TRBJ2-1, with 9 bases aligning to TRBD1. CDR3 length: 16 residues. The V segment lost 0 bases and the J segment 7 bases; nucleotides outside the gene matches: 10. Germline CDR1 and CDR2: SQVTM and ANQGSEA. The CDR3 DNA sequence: TGCAGCGTTGAAGATGCTGGGACAGGGATCGAAAATGAGCAGTTCTTC. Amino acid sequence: CSVEDAGTGIENEQFF.

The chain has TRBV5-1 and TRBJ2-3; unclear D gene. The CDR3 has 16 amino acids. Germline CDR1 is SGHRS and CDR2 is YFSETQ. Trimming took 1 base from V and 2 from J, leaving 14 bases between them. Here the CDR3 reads CASSLIGPVATDTQYF. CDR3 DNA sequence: TGCGCCAGCAGCTTGATTGGGCCGGTGGCCACAGATACGCAGTATTTT. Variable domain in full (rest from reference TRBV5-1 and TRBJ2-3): KAGVTQTPRYLIKTRGQQVTLSCSPISGHRSVSWYQQTPGQGLQFLFEYFSETQRNKGNFPGRFSGRQFSNSRSEMNVSTLELGDSALYLCASSLIGPVATDTQYFGPGTRLTVL.

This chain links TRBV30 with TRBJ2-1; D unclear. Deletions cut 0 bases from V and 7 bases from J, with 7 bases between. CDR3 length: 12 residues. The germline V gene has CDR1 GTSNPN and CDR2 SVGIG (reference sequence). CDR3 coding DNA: TGTGCCTGGAGTGTACTGTGGAATGAGCAGTTCTTC. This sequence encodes CAWSVLWNEQFF.

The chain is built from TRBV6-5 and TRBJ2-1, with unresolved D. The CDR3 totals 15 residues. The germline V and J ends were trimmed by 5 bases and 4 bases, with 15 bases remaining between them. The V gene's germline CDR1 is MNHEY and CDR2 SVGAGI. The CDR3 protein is CASSRREAPYNEQFF. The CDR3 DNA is TGTGCCAGCAGTCGCCGTGAGGCTCCTTACAATGAGCAGTTCTTC.

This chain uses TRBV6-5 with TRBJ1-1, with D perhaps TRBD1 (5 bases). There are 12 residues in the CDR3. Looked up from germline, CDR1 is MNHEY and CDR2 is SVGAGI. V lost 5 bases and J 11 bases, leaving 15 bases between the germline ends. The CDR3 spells CASSVKGDWAFF. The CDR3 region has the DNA TGTGCCAGCAGTGTTAAAGGGGATTGGGCTTTCTTT.

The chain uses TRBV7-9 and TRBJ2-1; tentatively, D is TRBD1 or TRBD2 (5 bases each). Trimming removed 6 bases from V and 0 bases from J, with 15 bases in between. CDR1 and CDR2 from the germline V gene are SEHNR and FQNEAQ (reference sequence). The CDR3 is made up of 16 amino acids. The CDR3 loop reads CASSQTPGSSYNEQFF. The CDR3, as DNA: TGTGCCAGCAGTCAAACCCCAGGGAGCTCCTACAATGAGCAGTTCTTC.

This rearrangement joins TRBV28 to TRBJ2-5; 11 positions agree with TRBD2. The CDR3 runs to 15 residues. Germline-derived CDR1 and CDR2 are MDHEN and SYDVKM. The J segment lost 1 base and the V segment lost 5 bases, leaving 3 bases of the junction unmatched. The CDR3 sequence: CASSPGTSGQETQYF. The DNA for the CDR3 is TGTGCCAGCAGTCCCGGGACTAGCGGCCAAGAGACCCAGTACTTC. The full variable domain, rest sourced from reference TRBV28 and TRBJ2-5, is DVKVTQSSRYLVKRTGEKVFLECVQDMDHENMFWYRQDPGLGLRLIYFSYDVKMKEKGDIPEGYSVSREKKERFSLILESASTNQTSMYLCASSPGTSGQETQYFGPGTRLLVL.

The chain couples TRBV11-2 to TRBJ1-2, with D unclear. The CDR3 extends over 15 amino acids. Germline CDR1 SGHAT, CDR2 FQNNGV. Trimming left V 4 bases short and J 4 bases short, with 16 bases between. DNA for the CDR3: TGTGCCAGCAGCTCGTACCTCGGACTTACCTATGGCTACACCTTC. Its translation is CASSSYLGLTYGYTF. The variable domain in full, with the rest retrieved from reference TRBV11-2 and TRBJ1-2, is EAGVAQSPRYKIIEKRQSVAFWCNPISGHATLYWYQQILGQGPKLLIQFQNNGVVDDSQLPKDRFSAERLKGVDSTLKIQPAKLEDSAVYLCASSSYLGLTYGYTFGSGTRLTVV.